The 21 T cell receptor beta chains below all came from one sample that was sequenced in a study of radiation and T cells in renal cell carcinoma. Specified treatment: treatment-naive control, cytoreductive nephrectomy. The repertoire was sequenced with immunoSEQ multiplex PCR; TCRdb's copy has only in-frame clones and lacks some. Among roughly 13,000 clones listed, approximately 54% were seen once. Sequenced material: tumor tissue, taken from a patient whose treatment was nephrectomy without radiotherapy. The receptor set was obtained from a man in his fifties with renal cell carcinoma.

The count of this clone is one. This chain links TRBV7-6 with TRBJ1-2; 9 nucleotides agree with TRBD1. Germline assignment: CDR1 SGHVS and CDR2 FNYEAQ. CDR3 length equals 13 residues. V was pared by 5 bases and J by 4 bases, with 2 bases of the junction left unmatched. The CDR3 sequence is CASSPGQGYGYTF. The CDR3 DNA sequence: TGTGCCAGCAGCCCGGGACAGGGCTATGGCTACACCTTC. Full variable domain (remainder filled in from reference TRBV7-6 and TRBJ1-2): GAGVSQSPRYKVTKRGQDVALRCDPISGHVSLYWYRQALGQGPEFLTYFNYEAQQDKSGLPNDRFSAERPEGSISTLTIQRTEQRDSAMYRCASSPGQGYGYTFGSGTRLTVV.

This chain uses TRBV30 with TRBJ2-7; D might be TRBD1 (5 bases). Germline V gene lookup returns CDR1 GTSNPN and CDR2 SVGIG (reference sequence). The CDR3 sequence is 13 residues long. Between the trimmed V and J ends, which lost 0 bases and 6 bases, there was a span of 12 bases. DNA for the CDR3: TGTGCCTGGAGTGTAGGGGCCCAGGGCGAGCAGTACTTC. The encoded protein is CAWSVGAQGEQYF.

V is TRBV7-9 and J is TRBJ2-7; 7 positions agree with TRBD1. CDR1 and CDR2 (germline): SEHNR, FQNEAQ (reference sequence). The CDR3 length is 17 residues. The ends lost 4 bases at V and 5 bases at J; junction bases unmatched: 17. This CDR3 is CASSSLLRTGSSNEQYF. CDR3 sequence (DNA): TGTGCCAGCAGCTCTTTACTCAGGACAGGTTCTTCCAACGAGCAGTACTTC.

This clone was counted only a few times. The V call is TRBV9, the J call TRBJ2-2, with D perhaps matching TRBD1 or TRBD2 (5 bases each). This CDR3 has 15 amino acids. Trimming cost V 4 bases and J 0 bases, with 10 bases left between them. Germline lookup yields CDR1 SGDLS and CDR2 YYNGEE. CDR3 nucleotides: TGTGCCAGCAGCCCCGGGGCTTCGAACACCGGGGAGCTGTTTTTT. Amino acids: CASSPGASNTGELFF.

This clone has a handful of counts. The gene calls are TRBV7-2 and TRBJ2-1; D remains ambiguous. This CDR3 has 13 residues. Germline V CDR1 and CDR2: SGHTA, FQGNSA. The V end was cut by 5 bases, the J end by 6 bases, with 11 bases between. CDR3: CASSRVLGNEQFF. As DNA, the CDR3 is TGTGCCAGCAGCAGGGTCCTAGGCAATGAGCAGTTCTTC.

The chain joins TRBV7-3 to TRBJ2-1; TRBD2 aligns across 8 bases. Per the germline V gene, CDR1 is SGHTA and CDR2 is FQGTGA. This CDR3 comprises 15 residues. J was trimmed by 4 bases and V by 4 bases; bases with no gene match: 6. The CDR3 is CASSSERGTYNEQFF. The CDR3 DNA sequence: TGTGCCAGCAGCTCAGAGCGGGGGACTTACAATGAGCAGTTCTTC.

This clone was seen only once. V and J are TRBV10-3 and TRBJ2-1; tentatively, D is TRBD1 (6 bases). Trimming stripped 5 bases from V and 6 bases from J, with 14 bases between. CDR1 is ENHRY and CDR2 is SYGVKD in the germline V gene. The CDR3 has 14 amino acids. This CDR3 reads CAISPGQDPNEQFF. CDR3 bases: TGTGCCATCAGTCCGGGACAAGACCCCAATGAGCAGTTCTTC.

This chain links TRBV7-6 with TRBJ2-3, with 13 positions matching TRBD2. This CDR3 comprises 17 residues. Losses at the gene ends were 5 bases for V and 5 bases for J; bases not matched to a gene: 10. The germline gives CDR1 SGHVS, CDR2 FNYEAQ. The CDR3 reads CASSPRLAGGPLDTQYF. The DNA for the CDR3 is TGTGCCAGCAGCCCCAGACTAGCGGGGGGCCCATTAGATACGCAGTATTTT.

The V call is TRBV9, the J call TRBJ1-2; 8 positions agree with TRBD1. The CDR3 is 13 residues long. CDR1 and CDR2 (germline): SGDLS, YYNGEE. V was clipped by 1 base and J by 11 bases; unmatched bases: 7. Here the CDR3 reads CASSVTSQGAYTF. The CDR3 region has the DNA TGTGCCAGCAGCGTAACCTCTCAGGGGGCATACACCTTC.

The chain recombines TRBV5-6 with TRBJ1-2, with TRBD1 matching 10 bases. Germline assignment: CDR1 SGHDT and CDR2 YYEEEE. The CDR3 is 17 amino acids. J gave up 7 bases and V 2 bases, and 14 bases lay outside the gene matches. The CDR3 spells CASSFGLIRDRGFGYTF. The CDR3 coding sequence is TGTGCCAGCAGCTTCGGCCTAATACGGGACAGGGGTTTTGGCTACACCTTC.

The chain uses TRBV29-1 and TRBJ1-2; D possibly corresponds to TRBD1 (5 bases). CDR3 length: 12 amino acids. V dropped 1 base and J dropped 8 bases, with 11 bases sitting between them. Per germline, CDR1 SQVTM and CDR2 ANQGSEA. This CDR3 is CSVEGRAEGYTF. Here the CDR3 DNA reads TGCAGCGTTGAAGGCAGGGCTGAAGGCTACACCTTC. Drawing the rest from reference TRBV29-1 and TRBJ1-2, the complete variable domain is SAVISQKPSRDICQRGTSLTIQCQVDSQVTMMFWYRQQPGQSLTLIATANQGSEATYESGFVIDKFPISRPNLTFSTLTVSNMSPEDSSIYLCSVEGRAEGYTFGSGTRLTVV.

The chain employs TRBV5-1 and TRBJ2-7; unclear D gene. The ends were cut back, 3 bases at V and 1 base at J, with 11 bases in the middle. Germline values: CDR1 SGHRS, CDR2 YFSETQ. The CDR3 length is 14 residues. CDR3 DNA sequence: TGCGCCAGCAGCTCCGGACCACCATCCTACGAGCAGTACTTC. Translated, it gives CASSSGPPSYEQYF.

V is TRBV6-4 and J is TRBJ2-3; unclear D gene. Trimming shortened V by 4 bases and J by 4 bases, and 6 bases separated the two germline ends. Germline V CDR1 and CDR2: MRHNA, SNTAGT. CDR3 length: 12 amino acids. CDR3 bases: TGTGCCAGCAGTGGCGAGGCAGATACGCAGTATTTT. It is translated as CASSGEADTQYF.

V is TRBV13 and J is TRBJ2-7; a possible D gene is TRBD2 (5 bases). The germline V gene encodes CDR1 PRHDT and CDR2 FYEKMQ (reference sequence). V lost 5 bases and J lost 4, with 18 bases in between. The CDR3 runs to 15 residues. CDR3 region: CASSGFREGRYEQYF. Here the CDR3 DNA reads TGTGCCAGCAGCGGATTCCGGGAAGGGCGGTACGAGCAGTACTTC.

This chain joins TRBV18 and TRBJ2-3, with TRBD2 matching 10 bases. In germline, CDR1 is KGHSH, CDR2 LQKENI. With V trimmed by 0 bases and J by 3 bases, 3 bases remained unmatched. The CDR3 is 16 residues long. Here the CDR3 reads CASSPPSGGATDTQYF. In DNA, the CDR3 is TGTGCCAGCTCACCACCAAGCGGGGGGGCTACAGATACGCAGTATTTT.

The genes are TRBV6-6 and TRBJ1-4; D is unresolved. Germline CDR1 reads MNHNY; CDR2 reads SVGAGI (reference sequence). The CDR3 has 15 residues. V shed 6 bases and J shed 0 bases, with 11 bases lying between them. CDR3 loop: CASSEKGATNEKLFF. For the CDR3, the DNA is TGTGCCAGCAGCGAAAAGGGTGCAACTAATGAAAAACTGTTTTTT.

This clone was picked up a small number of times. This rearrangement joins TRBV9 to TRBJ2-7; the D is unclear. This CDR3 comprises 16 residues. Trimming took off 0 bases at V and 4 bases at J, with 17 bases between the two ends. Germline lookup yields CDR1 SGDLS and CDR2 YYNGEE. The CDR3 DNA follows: TGTGCCAGCAGCGTAGCCATAACAGAGTGGGGTTACGAGCAGTACTTC. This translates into CASSVAITEWGYEQYF. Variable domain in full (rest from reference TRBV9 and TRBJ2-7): DSGVTQTPKHLITATGQRVTLRCSPRSGDLSVYWYQQSLDQGLQFLIQYYNGEERAKGNILERFSAQQFPDLHSELNLSSLELGDSALYFCASSVAITEWGYEQYFGPGTRLTVT.

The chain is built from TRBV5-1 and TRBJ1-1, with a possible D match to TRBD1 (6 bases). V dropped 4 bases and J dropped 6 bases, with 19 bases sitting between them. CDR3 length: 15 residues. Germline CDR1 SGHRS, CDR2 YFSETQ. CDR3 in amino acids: CASSPLGGAKPEAFF. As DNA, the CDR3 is TGCGCCAGCAGCCCCCTCGGGGGGGCGAAGCCTGAAGCTTTCTTT.

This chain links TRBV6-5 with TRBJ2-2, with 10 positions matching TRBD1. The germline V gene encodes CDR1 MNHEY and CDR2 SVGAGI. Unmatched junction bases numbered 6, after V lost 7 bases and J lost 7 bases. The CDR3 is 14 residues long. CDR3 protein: CASNDRGHNGELFF. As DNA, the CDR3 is TGTGCCAGCAACGACAGGGGGCATAACGGGGAGCTGTTTTTT.

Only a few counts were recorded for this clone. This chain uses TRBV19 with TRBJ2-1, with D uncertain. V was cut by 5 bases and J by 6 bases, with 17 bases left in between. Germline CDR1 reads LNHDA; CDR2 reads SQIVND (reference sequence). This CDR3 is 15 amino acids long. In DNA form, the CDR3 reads TGTGCCAGTAGTCTTCACTCCCTATTGGGCAATGAGCAGTTCTTC. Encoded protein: CASSLHSLLGNEQFF.

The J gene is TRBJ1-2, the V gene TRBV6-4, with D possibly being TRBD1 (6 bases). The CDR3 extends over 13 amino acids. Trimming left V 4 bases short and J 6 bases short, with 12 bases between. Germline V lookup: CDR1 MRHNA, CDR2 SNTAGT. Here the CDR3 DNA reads TGTGCCAGCAGTGGCCAGGGGAGGAATGGCTACACCTTC. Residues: CASSGQGRNGYTF.